This T cell receptor (beta chain) was sequenced during a study of cytomegalovirus exposure and HLA in healthy donors. As to this clone: Its cognate antigen is unknown.

Per the germline V gene, CDR1 is SGHVS and CDR2 is FNYEAQ. The CDR3 has 16 amino acids. V lost 5 bases, J lost 9 bases, and 14 bases stayed unmatched. Findings of the study overall: The authors later found HLA-associated TCR beta chains more clonally expanded than equally common others. Common viral pathogens (according to a later analysis) appeared linked to several of the most significant clusters.

Both 60 Vbeta primers and 13 Jbeta primers went into the PCR. This table comes from immunoSEQ multiplex PCR, and its TCRdb copy is limited to in-frame clones, with some not included. The sample lists under 110,000 clones, just over 70% occurring once. Specimen: PBMCs. The chain uses TRBV7-6 and TRBJ2-2; the match to TRBD2 covers 8 bases. The sequence derives from a boy younger than 18 in good health and CMV-seronegative. The DNA for the CDR3 is TGTGCCAGCAGCAAACAATGGAGTAGCGGGACGAGGGAGCTGTTTTTT. It translates to CASSKQWSSGTRELFF.